This TCR beta chain derives from a study of T cells in Graves' hyperthyroidism and ophthalmopathy. The study left out patients who had uncontrolled infection, other autoimmune disease, pregnancy or lactation. RNA transcripts gave rise to amplified TCR beta CDR3 regions. The TCR CDR3 was amplified in a first-round RT-PCR using the HTBI primer set. TCRdb reprocessed the multiplex PCR reads with MiXCR, giving one entry per CDR3 protein. The table shows 300,000 to 450,000 distinct CDR3 sequences, with over 11% occurring only once. Notes on the study in general: Most expanded thyroid clonotypes above 0.001 also appeared in blood. Separating ophthalmopathy from stable hyperthyroidism was achieved by a 13 V-J model.

This clonotype was observed many times. Its matching antigen is unknown. The TCR was taken from a woman aged 55-70 years with Graves' hyperthyroidism. The sequencing sample was made of blood.

The DNA of the CDR3 is TGTGCCAGCAGCGGGGGGGGGGGACAGATCTCCTACGAGCAGTACTTC. Its translation is CASSGGGGQISYEQYF. This chain links TRBV12-3 or TRBV12-4 with TRBJ2-7, with D perhaps TRBD2 (8 bases). V was trimmed by 6 bases and J by 0 bases, leaving 18 bases between them. This CDR3 is 16 amino acids long.